These T cell receptor beta chains were read from a single sample in a study of T cells in Graves' hyperthyroidism and ophthalmopathy. One entry per CDR3 protein results from TCRdb running MiXCR on the multiplex PCR reads. Of around 660,000 distinct CDR3 sequences in the sample, 45% are singletons; the top ten hold about 7.2%. Material for sequencing was peripheral blood or thyroid tissue (not recorded which). Receptor source: an adult man with Graves' disease, either hyperthyroidism or ophthalmopathy (not recorded which). The CDR3 runs from the conserved cysteine through the conserved F or W. D genes are given only for firm matches. The size entry is marked missing in some rows and otherwise reads once, few, many or a size class.

clone size | J gene | V gene | D gene | CDR3 protein | CDR3 DNA
NA | TRBJ2-5 | TRBV7-2 | TRBD1 | CASQGDQETQYF | TGTGCCAGCCAGGGGGACCAAGAGACCCAGTACTTC
many | TRBJ1-4 | TRBV2 | NA | CASSEGTVGEKLFF | TGTGCCAGCAGTGAAGGGACAGTTGGCGAAAAACTGTTTTTT
NA | TRBJ1-5 | TRBV2 | TRBD1 | CASSEIRGDRRLYSNQPQHF | TGTGCCAGCAGTGAGATAAGAGGGGACAGGCGGCTTTATAGCAATCAGCCCCAGCATTTT
NA | TRBJ1-4 | TRBV12-3/TRBV12-4 | NA | CASSTQGGSNEKLFF | TGTGCCAGCAGCACGCAGGGCGGATCGAATGAAAAACTGTTTTTT
NA | TRBJ1-4 | TRBV11-2 | NA | CASSLAGLRSLLPEKLFF | TGTGCCAGCAGCTTAGCAGGTTTGCGGTCTCTTCTCCCTGAAAAACTGTTTTTT
few | TRBJ1-3 | TRBV6-1 | TRBD1 | CASRETGTGGSGNTIYF | TGTGCCAGCAGAGAAACCGGGACAGGGGGCTCTGGAAACACCATATATTTT
few | TRBJ1-2 | TRBV29-1 | NA | CSVGYGYTF | TGCAGCGTCGGCTATGGCTACACCTTC
many | TRBJ2-5 | TRBV19 | TRBD1 | CASSMDRAETQYF | TGTGCCAGTAGTATGGACAGGGCCGAGACCCAGTACTTC
few | TRBJ1-2 | TRBV19 | NA | CASLGRGSYGYTF | TGTGCCAGCCTCGGCAGGGGCAGCTATGGCTACACCTTC
NA | TRBJ1-4 | TRBV7-9 | NA | CASSLVLGARDEKLFF | TGTGCCAGCAGCTTAGTTTTGGGGGCGAGAGATGAAAAACTGTTTTTT
NA | TRBJ2-7 | TRBV11-1 | NA | CASSLSLGSYGQYF | TGTGCCAGCAGCTTAAGTCTGGGGTCGTACGGGCAGTACTTC
NA | TRBJ1-3 | TRBV29-1 | TRBD1 | CSVGQGRLWKHHIF | TGCAGCGTTGGACAGGGGAGACTCTGGAAACACCATATATTT
NA | TRBJ1-2 | TRBV25-1 | TRBD1 | CASNRQGVNGYTF | TGTGCCAGCAACCGACAGGGTGTCAATGGCTACACCTTC
NA | TRBJ2-7 | TRBV20-1 | TRBD2 | CSASLAGVRRYEQYF | TGCAGTGCTAGCCTAGCGGGAGTGAGACGCTACGAGCAGTACTTC
few | TRBJ1-5 | TRBV25-1 | NA | CASSELGSSGQPQHF | TGTGCCAGCAGTGAACTAGGCAGCTCGGGTCAGCCCCAGCATTTT
NA | TRBJ1-6 | TRBV7-6 | TRBD1 | CASSPGHGTGGSPLHF | TGTGCCAGCTCACCAGGTCACGGGACAGGAGGTTCACCCCTCCACTTT
NA | TRBJ1-1 | TRBV10-3 | NA | CASSYGGIFEAFF | TGTGCCAGCAGTTACGGTGGGATCTTTGAAGCTTTCTTT
once | TRBJ1-1 | TRBV5-1 | NA | CASSFHTGTTEAFF | TGCGCCAGCAGCTTTCACACAGGGACTACTGAAGCTTTCTTT
NA | TRBJ1-5 | TRBV20-1 | TRBD1 | CSARDWRQGGNQPQHF | TGCAGTGCTAGAGATTGGAGACAGGGCGGGAATCAGCCCCAGCATTTT
NA | TRBJ1-2 | TRBV27 | NA | CASSVSNTGGPNYGYTF | TGTGCCAGCAGTGTATCTAACACCGGGGGCCCCAACTATGGCTACACCTTC
NA | TRBJ1-1 | TRBV5-1 | NA | CAWIRDTEAFF | TGTGCCTGGATAAGGGACACTGAAGCTTTCTTT
many | TRBJ2-7 | TRBV7-2 | TRBD2 | CASSSTSGRYEQYF | TGTGCCAGCAGCTCCACTAGCGGGAGGTACGAGCAGTACTTC
NA | TRBJ1-6 | TRBV5-1 | NA | CASSLTGFAVNSPLHF | TGCGCCAGCAGCTTGACGGGTTTCGCCGTTAATTCACCCCTCCACTTT
NA | TRBJ1-2 | TRBV10-3 | TRBD1 | CAWSRGQGGYGYTF | TGTGCCTGGAGTAGGGGACAGGGCGGCTATGGCTACACCTTC
few | TRBJ1-1 | TRBV19 | NA | CASTPGQGSTEAFF | TGTGCCAGTACCCCAGGCCAGGGGAGCACTGAAGCTTTCTTT
many | TRBJ1-2 | TRBV29-1 | NA | CSVQWDSVLGGYTF | TGCAGCGTACAATGGGACTCCGTCCTGGGTGGCTACACCTTC
many | TRBJ2-7 | TRBV7-6 | NA | CASSLGGNTYEQYF | TGTGCCAGCAGCTTAGGAGGGAACACCTACGAGCAGTACTTC
few | TRBJ1-1 | TRBV19 | NA | CASSDRFEAFF | TGTGCCAGTAGTGACAGGTTTGAAGCTTTCTTT
NA | TRBJ1-5 | TRBV2 | NA | CASSDLQHF | TGTGCCAGCAGTGATCTACAGCATTTT
few | TRBJ1-1 | TRBV5-1 | TRBD1 | CASSKDRGAEAFF | TGCGCCAGCAGTAAGGACAGGGGAGCTGAAGCTTTCTTT
NA | TRBJ1-2 | TRBV19 | NA | CASSLGSGVASYTF | TGTGCCAGTAGCTTGGGGTCTGGCGTGGCGAGCTACACCTTC